The clone carrying this T cell receptor (beta chain) has only a few counts. The antigen remains undetermined. The V segment lost 3 bases and the J segment 2 bases; nucleotides outside the gene matches: 3. This CDR3 is built from 14 residues. CDR1 LNHDA and CDR2 SQIVND come from the germline V gene (reference sequence). The data belong to a study of vaccination and CD4 T cells after COVID-19. Sequencing of cultured CD4+ T cell DNA used the Oncomine TCR Beta short-read assay. TCRdb re-derived calls from the PCR reads in MiXCR, one entry per CDR3 protein. This table has over 9,000 distinct CDR3 sequences, approximately 60% appearing once. Treatment defined: approximately nine-day PBMC culture with coronavirus spike peptide pools or control peptides (ViraFEST assay).

The starting material was cultured CD4+ T cells from blood, obtained after SARS-CoV-2 vaccination. This sequence joins TRBV19 and TRBJ2-5, with 7 bases identical to TRBD1. The receptor was derived from a human donor with COVID-19. The CDR3 protein is CASSMMGQQETQYF. DNA of the CDR3: TGTGCCAGTAGTATGATGGGACAGCAAGAGACCCAGTACTTC.